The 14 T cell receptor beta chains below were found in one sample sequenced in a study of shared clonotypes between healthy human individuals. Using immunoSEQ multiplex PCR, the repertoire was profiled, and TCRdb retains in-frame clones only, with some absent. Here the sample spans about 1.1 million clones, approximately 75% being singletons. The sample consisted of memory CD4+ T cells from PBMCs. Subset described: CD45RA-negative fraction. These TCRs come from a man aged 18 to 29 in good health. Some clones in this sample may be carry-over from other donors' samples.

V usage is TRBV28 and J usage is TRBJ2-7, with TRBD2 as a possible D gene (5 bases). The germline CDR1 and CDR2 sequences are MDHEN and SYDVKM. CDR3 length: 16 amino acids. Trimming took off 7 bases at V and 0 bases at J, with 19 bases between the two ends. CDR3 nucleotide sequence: TGTGCCAGCACTTCCATCCGGACTCGTAGCTCCTACGAGCAGTACTTC. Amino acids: CASTSIRTRSSYEQYF.

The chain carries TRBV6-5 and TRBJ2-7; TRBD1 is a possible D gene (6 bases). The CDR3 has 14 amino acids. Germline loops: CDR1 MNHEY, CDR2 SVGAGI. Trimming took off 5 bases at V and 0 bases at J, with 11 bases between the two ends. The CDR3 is CASSRGTPSYEQYF. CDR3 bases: TGTGCCAGCAGTAGGGGGACACCCTCCTACGAGCAGTACTTC.

The CDR3 nucleotides are TGTGCCAGCAGGGACGGGGGAGGCTCTGGAAACACCATATATTTT. Its protein product is CASRDGGGSGNTIYF. J is TRBJ1-3 and V is TRBV6-1; tentative D call: TRBD1 (5 bases). Per germline, CDR1 MNHNS and CDR2 SASEGT. V was pared by 6 bases and J by 0 bases, with 12 bases between. The CDR3 sequence is 15 residues long.

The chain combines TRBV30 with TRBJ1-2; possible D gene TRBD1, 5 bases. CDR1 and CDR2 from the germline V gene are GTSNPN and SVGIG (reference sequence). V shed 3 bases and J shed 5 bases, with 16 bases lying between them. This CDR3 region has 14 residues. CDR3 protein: CAWRRPSGLYGYTF. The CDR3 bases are TGTGCCTGGAGAAGGCCCTCAGGGCTGTATGGCTACACCTTC.

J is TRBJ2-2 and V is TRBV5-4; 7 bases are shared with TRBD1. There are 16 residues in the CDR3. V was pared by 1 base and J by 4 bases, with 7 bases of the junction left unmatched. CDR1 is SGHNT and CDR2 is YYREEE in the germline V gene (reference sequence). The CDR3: CASSLSQGIVTGELFF. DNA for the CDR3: TGTGCCAGCAGCTTGTCACAGGGGATAGTCACCGGGGAGCTGTTTTTT. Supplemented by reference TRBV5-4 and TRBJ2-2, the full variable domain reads ETGVTQSPTHLIKTRGQQVTLRCSSQSGHNTVSWYQQALGQGPQFIFQYYREEENGRGNFPPRFSGLQFPNYSSELNVNALELDDSALYLCASSLSQGIVTGELFFGEGSRLTVL.

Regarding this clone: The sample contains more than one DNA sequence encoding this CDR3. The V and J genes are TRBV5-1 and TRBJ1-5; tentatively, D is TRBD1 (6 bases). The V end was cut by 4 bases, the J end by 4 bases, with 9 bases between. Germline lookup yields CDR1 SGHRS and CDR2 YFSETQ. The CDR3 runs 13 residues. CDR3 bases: TGCGCCAGCAGCCGAGGGGGGAATCAGCCCCAGCATTTT. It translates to CASSRGGNQPQHF. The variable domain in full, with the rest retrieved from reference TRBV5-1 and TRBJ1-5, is KAGVTQTPRYLIKTRGQQVTLSCSPISGHRSVSWYQQTPGQGLQFLFEYFSETQRNKGNFPGRFSGRQFSNSRSEMNVSTLELGDSALYLCASSRGGNQPQHFGDGTRLSIL.

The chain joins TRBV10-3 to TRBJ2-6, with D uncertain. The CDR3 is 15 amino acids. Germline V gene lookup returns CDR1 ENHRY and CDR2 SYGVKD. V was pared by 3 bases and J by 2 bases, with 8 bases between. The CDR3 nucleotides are TGTGCCATCAGTGAAACACCGACTGGGGCCAACGTCCTGACTTTC. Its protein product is CAISETPTGANVLTF.

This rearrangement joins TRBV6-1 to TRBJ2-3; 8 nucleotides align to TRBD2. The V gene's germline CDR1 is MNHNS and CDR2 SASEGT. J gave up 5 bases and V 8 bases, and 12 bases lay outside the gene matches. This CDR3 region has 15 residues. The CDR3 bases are TGTGCCAGCCGGGGGGGGACATTGGGAGGAGATACGCAGTATTTT. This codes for CASRGGTLGGDTQYF.

DNA of the CDR3: TGTGCCAGCAGCTCTCGGGGCAGGGGGAACTATGGCTACACCTTC. It yields the protein CASSSRGRGNYGYTF. The chain combines TRBV7-2 with TRBJ1-2; 7 bases match TRBD1. The CDR3 sequence is 15 residues long. Germline loops: CDR1 SGHTA, CDR2 FQGNSA. Germline trimming cut 4 bases from V and 2 bases from J; bases unmatched to any gene: 7.

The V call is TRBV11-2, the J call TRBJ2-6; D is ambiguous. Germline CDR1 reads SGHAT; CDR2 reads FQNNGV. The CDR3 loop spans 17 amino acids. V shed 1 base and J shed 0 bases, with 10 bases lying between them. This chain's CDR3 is CASSLALGYSGANVLTF. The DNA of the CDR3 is TGTGCCAGCAGCTTAGCTCTAGGGTACTCTGGGGCCAACGTCCTGACTTTC.

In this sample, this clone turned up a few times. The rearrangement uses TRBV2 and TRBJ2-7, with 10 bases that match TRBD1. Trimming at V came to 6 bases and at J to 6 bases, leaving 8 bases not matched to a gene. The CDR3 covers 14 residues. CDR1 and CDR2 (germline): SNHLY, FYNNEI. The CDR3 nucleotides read TGTGCCAGCAGCCGGGACAGGGGCTACCGCGAGCAGTACTTC. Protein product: CASSRDRGYREQYF.

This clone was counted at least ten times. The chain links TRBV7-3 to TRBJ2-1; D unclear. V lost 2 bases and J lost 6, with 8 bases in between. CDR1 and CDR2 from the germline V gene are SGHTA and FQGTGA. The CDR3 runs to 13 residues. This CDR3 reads CASSLPGGNEQFF. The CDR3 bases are TGTGCCAGCAGCTTACCCGGTGGCAATGAGCAGTTCTTC.

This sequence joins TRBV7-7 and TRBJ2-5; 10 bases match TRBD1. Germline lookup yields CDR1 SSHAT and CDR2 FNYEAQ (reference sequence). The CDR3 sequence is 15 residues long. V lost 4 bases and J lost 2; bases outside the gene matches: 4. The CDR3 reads CASSSGQGSQETQYF. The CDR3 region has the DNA TGTGCCAGCAGCTCGGGACAGGGGAGTCAAGAGACCCAGTACTTC.

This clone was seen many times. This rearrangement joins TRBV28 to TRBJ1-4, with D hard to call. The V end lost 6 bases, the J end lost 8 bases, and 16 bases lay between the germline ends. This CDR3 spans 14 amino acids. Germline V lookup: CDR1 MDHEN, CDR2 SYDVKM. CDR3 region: CASSAGWKEEKLFF. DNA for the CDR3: TGTGCCAGCAGCGCTGGGTGGAAAGAGGAAAAACTGTTTTTT.